The 22 T cell receptor beta chains below come from one sample, sequenced in a study of blood T cell repertoires in COVID-19. This table comes from immunoSEQ multiplex PCR, and its TCRdb copy is limited to in-frame clones, with some not included. The sample records roughly 80,000 clones, roughly 84% being singletons. The sequenced material came from peripheral blood. These TCRs come from a man aged 45 to 65 with acute or convalescent COVID-19.

This clone occurred a few times. V usage is TRBV18 and J usage is TRBJ2-7, with D tentatively TRBD2 (5 bases). This CDR3 region has 15 residues. The germline V gene has CDR1 KGHSH and CDR2 LQKENI. The V gene lost 6 bases and the J gene lost 1 base, with 16 bases spanning the gap. CDR3 in amino acids: CASSGKGRGSYEQYF. The CDR3 nucleotides read TGTGCCAGCTCGGGTAAGGGCCGGGGATCCTACGAGCAGTACTTC.

This rearrangement joins TRBV9 to TRBJ2-3; a possible D gene is TRBD1 (6 bases). The CDR3 runs to 16 residues. V lost 2 bases to trimming and J lost 4 bases, with 17 bases between them. Germline V gene sequence: CDR1 SGDLS, CDR2 YYNGEE. CDR3 residues: CASSVTGRGGADTQYF. CDR3 DNA sequence: TGTGCCAGCAGCGTGACAGGTCGGGGTGGGGCAGATACGCAGTATTTT.

The chain has TRBV18 and TRBJ2-7; D is ambiguous. This CDR3 is 14 amino acids long. Germline V CDR1 and CDR2: KGHSH, LQKENI. The V and J ends lost 0 bases and 1 base respectively, with 7 bases between them. The CDR3 nucleotides are TGTGCCAGCTCACCACCGGGCCAGTCCTACGAGCAGTACTTC. Amino acid sequence: CASSPPGQSYEQYF.

The rearrangement joins TRBV6-6 to TRBJ1-6; D remains ambiguous. This CDR3 is built from 12 residues. V lost 5 bases and J lost 5, with 4 bases in between. From germline, CDR1 is MNHNY and CDR2 SVGAGI (reference sequence). The CDR3 reads CASSPDNSPLHF. The CDR3 DNA sequence: TGTGCCAGCAGTCCCGATAATTCACCCCTCCACTTT.

V usage is TRBV28 and J usage is TRBJ2-5; D perhaps matches TRBD1 (5 bases). V was cut by 6 bases and J by 3 bases, with 11 bases left in between. Germline V lookup: CDR1 MDHEN, CDR2 SYDVKM. This CDR3 region has 13 residues. In nucleotides, the CDR3 is TGTGCCAGCAGCCCAGGGTCGGAAGAGACCCAGTACTTC. Protein sequence: CASSPGSEETQYF.

The genes are TRBV30 and TRBJ2-4; possibly TRBD1 for D (5 bases). The germline CDR1 and CDR2 sequences are GTSNPN and SVGIG (reference sequence). The V end lost 3 bases, the J end lost 0 bases, and 12 bases lay between the germline ends. This CDR3 has 15 residues. In DNA, the CDR3 is TGTGCCTGGAGGGGAAAGGGGCCAGCCAAAAACATTCAGTACTTC. Its protein product is CAWRGKGPAKNIQYF.

The rearrangement joins TRBV5-3 to TRBJ2-7; TRBD1 aligns across 8 bases. TRBV5-3 is sorted into the ORF group, with uncertain function. With V trimmed by 5 bases and J by 3 bases, 10 bases remained unmatched. The CDR3 has 15 residues. CDR3: CARRRDRIADYEQYF. The CDR3 DNA reads TGTGCCAGAAGGCGGGACAGGATAGCGGACTACGAGCAGTACTTC.

J is TRBJ1-2 and V is TRBV28; D gene unclear. CDR3 length: 14 residues. Trimming cost V 5 bases and J 4 bases, with 14 bases left between them. From germline, CDR1 is MDHEN and CDR2 SYDVKM. The CDR3 nucleotides are TGTGCCAGCAGTATGGCGGGGTTCACCTATGGCTACACCTTC. Translated: CASSMAGFTYGYTF.

The V and J genes are TRBV28 and TRBJ2-4, with a weak D call TRBD1 (6 bases). The V and J ends lost 6 bases and 9 bases respectively, with 9 bases between them. Germline CDR1 is MDHEN and CDR2 is SYDVKM. This CDR3 spans 11 amino acids. DNA for the CDR3: TGTGCCAGCAGACAGGGTCTCATTCAGTACTTC. Translating gives CASRQGLIQYF.

J is TRBJ2-7 and V is TRBV4-3; 12 bases align to TRBD1. This CDR3 region has 16 residues. Germline V CDR1 and CDR2: LGHNA, YSLEER. V shed 2 bases and J 5 bases; nucleotides not matched to a gene: 7. CDR3 sequence (DNA): TGCGCCAGCAGCCAAACCCCGGGACAGGGGGCCGACGAGCAGTACTTC. Residues: CASSQTPGQGADEQYF.

The J gene is TRBJ2-1, the V gene TRBV5-3, with D possibly TRBD2 on 5 matching bases. TRBV5-3 is an open reading frame whose function is uncertain. The CDR3 runs 15 residues. V was cut by 0 bases and J by 10 bases, with 17 bases left in between. The CDR3 reads CARSLGDYPSLEQFF. In nucleotides, the CDR3 is TGTGCCAGAAGCTTGGGTGACTACCCCTCGTTGGAGCAGTTCTTC.

The rearrangement joins TRBV7-6 to TRBJ2-1; 11 nucleotides match TRBD2. The V gene's germline CDR1 is SGHVS and CDR2 FNYEAQ. V shed 4 bases and J 4 bases; nucleotides not matched to a gene: 9. The CDR3 extends over 17 amino acids. In nucleotides, the CDR3 is TGTGCCAGCAGCTCCGCCCCCGGGACTAGCGGATACAATGAGCAGTTCTTC. Its protein is CASSSAPGTSGYNEQFF.

The rearrangement joins TRBV27 to TRBJ2-1; possibly TRBD1 for D (6 bases). Deletions cut 8 bases from V and 5 bases from J, with 16 bases between. The germline CDR1 and CDR2 sequences are MNHEY and SMNVEV (reference sequence). The CDR3 covers 14 residues. The CDR3 region is CASLPSRGNNEQFF. In nucleotides, the CDR3 is TGTGCCAGCCTGCCTTCAAGGGGGAACAATGAGCAGTTCTTC.

This chain connects TRBV6-5 to TRBJ2-7, with D maybe TRBD1 (5 bases). Per germline, CDR1 MNHEY and CDR2 SVGAGI. V lost 0 bases and J lost 4, with 13 bases in between. The CDR3 is 15 residues long. CDR3 sequence: CASSYSGAGTYEQYF. The CDR3 DNA is TGTGCCAGCAGTTACTCAGGGGCAGGTACATACGAGCAGTACTTC.

The chain joins TRBV18 to TRBJ1-1; 11 nucleotides match TRBD1. CDR1 and CDR2 (germline): KGHSH, LQKENI. The CDR3 loop spans 15 amino acids. J lost 5 bases, V lost 4 bases, and 6 bases had no gene match. CDR3 loop: CASSRGQGAETEAFF. In nucleotides, the CDR3 is TGTGCCAGCTCACGTGGACAGGGGGCTGAGACTGAAGCTTTCTTT.

The chain joins TRBV28 to TRBJ1-2, with D hard to call. The CDR3 loop spans 15 amino acids. The V end was cut by 5 bases, the J end by 4 bases, with 17 bases between. Germline V gene data show CDR1 as MDHEN and CDR2 as SYDVKM. This chain's CDR3 is CASSPPPVRFYGYTF. In nucleotides, the CDR3 is TGTGCCAGCAGTCCCCCCCCGGTGCGTTTCTATGGCTACACCTTC.

V gene TRBV29-1 combines with J gene TRBJ1-2, with D tentatively TRBD1 (6 bases). Trimming removed 3 bases from V and 6 bases from J, with 14 bases in between. Per the germline V gene, CDR1 is SQVTM and CDR2 is ANQGSEA. The length of the CDR3 is 13 residues. In DNA, the CDR3 is TGCAGCGTTGAGGGGTGGGGGCAGGATGGCTACACCTTC. Residues: CSVEGWGQDGYTF.

This clone was recorded only once. The genes are TRBV18 and TRBJ1-3, with D tentatively TRBD1 (5 bases). The V and J ends lost 5 bases and 4 bases respectively, with 21 bases between them. The germline V gene has CDR1 KGHSH and CDR2 LQKENI. The CDR3 length is 17 residues. CDR3: CASSLQETLMPGNTIYF. CDR3 DNA: TGTGCCAGCTCATTACAGGAAACCCTGATGCCCGGAAACACCATATATTTT.

This clone was found a few times. This chain uses TRBV10-3 with TRBJ2-7; 7 bases match TRBD1. Germline-derived CDR1 and CDR2 are ENHRY and SYGVKD. This CDR3 has 14 amino acids. With V trimmed by 4 bases and J by 1 base, 4 bases remained unmatched. The CDR3 coding sequence is TGTGCCATCAGTGGATCCAGGGGGTCCTACGAGCAGTACTTC. This encodes CAISGSRGSYEQYF.

The chain has TRBV5-5 and TRBJ2-7, with D tentatively TRBD2 (6 bases). V lost 0 bases and J lost 2, with 12 bases in between. In germline, CDR1 is SGHKS, CDR2 YYEKEE (reference sequence). This CDR3 comprises 15 residues. CDR3 coding DNA: TGTGCCAGCAGCTTGGCGGGGACTCTGGCCTACGAGCAGTACTTC. Its protein is CASSLAGTLAYEQYF.

The V and J genes are TRBV20-1 and TRBJ2-7; no clear D gene. Germline V gene lookup returns CDR1 DFQATT and CDR2 SNEGSKA (reference sequence). The CDR3 length is 14 residues. V was cut by 3 bases and J by 1 base, with 13 bases left in between. CDR3 region: CSASAWQKSYEQYF. The CDR3 bases are TGCAGTGCTAGTGCCTGGCAGAAATCCTACGAGCAGTACTTC.

This CDR3 is CASSISDSLGYEQYF. In nucleotides, the CDR3 is TGTGCCAGTAGTATATCCGACAGTTTAGGCTACGAGCAGTACTTC. The genes are TRBV19 and TRBJ2-7; D perhaps matches TRBD1 (5 bases). The germline V and J ends were trimmed by 2 bases and 3 bases, with 14 bases remaining between them. The CDR3 has 15 amino acids. Per germline, CDR1 LNHDA and CDR2 SQIVND (reference sequence).